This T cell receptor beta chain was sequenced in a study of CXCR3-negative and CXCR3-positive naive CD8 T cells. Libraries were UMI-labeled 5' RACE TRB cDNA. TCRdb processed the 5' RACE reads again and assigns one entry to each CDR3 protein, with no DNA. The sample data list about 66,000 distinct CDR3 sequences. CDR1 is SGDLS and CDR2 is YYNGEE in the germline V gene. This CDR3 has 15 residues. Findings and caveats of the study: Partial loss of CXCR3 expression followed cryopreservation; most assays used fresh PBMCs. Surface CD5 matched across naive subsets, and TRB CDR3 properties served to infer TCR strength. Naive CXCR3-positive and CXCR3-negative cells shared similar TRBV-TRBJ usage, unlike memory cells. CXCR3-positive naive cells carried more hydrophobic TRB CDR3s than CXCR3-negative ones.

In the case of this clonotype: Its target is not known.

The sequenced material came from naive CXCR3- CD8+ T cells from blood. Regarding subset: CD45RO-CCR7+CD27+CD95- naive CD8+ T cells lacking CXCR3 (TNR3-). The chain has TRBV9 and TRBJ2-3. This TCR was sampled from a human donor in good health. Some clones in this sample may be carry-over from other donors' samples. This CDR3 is CASSVTLRGPDTQYF.